These T cell receptor beta chains were read from a single sample in a study of shared clonotypes between healthy human individuals. Some clones are missing from TCRdb's copy, which holds only in-frame ones; the method was immunoSEQ multiplex PCR. The sample has more than 2 million clones; roughly 96% are singletons. Sequenced: naive CD4+ T cells sorted from blood. The source is a man aged 18 to 29 in good health. Each CDR3 is given with its conserved first and last residue. D genes are given only for firm matches. Part of the rows lack a size; the others show once, few, many or a class for expanded clones.

TGTGCCAGCAGCCCGAGGGGAGGGACAGGGGGTTACAATGAGCAGTTCTTC CASSPRGGTGGYNEQFF . TRBV9 TRBD1 TRBJ2-1
TGTGCCAGCTCCTCAGGAGGGGCTAGCAATCAGCCCCAGCATTTT CASSSGGASNQPQHF . TRBV18 . TRBJ1-5
TGTGCCATCAGTGGAGGGGTGAACACTGAAGCTTTCTTT CAISGGVNTEAFF few TRBV10-3 . TRBJ1-1
TGTGCCAGCAGTACGACAGGGGGCTCTAGTGGAAACACCATATATTTT CASSTTGGSSGNTIYF . TRBV6-6 TRBD1 TRBJ1-3
TGTGCCTGCTCTGTTAGGCCTAATGAAAAACTGTTTTTT CACSVRPNEKLFF . TRBV6-5 . TRBJ1-4
TGTGCCAGCAGTGGGGGGGGATCAGAGGGCCCTTACGAGCAGTACTTC CASSGGGSEGPYEQYF . TRBV6-6 TRBD2 TRBJ2-7
TGCAGCGGTGTAGACAGGGGAGACGAAAAACTGTTTTTT CSGVDRGDEKLFF . TRBV29-1 TRBD1 TRBJ1-4
TGCGCCAGCAGTTCAGGCCCGAATCAGCCCCAGCATTTT CASSSGPNQPQHF . TRBV10-1 . TRBJ1-5
TGTGCCAGCAGCCGAGTGAACACTGAAGCTTTCTTT CASSRVNTEAFF . TRBV6-1 . TRBJ1-1
TGTGCCAGCAGTGACTCAGAGGAGGGGATCGGGGAGACTGAAGCTTTCTTT CASSDSEEGIGETEAFF once TRBV6-4 . TRBJ1-1
TGTGCCAGCAGTGAGAGGGACAGGGGAACTGAAGCTTTCTTT CASSERDRGTEAFF . TRBV6-1 TRBD1 TRBJ1-1
TGCGCCAGCAGCTTGGAAGGCACCCAAGAGACCCAGTACTTC CASSLEGTQETQYF once TRBV5-1 . TRBJ2-5
TGTGCCTGGAGTGGGAGGAGGAATACGCAGTATTTT CAWSGRRNTQYF . TRBV30 . TRBJ2-3
TGTGCCAGCAGCTACCCGGGACAGGGGTACGAGCAGTACTTC CASSYPGQGYEQYF . TRBV28 TRBD1 TRBJ2-7
TGTGCCAGCAGTCTCTCGCCGACAGGGAGGTACGAGCAGTACTTC CASSLSPTGRYEQYF once TRBV6-5 . TRBJ2-7
TGCGCCAGCGGGGACCCCTCCGCCAACAATGAGCAGTTCTTC CASGDPSANNEQFF once TRBV5-1 . TRBJ2-1
TGTGCCAGCAGCTTAACGGGAGGAAGAACAGATACGCAGTATTTT CASSLTGGRTDTQYF . TRBV11-3 TRBD2 TRBJ2-3
TGCGCCACCATAAGGGACAGGACGACCTATGGCTACACCTTC CATIRDRTTYGYTF . TRBV5-1 TRBD1 TRBJ1-2
TGTGCCAGCAGCGCCGGGACGGAGAACACTGAAGCTTTCTTT CASSAGTENTEAFF . TRBV9 . TRBJ1-1
TGTGCCAGCTCACCCAACAGGGGGCGCGAGATAGAAGCTTTCTTT CASSPNRGREIEAFF many TRBV18 TRBD1 TRBJ1-1
TGCGCCAGCGTCTCGGGGACGGACTACGAGCAGTACTTC CASVSGTDYEQYF . TRBV4-3 . TRBJ2-7
TGTGCCAGCTACGGGGGAAACACCATATATTTT CASYGGNTIYF . TRBV6-6 . TRBJ1-3
TGTGCCAGCAGCTCACAGGTTCTCTCTGGGGCCAACGTCCTGACTTTC CASSSQVLSGANVLTF . TRBV11-2 . TRBJ2-6
TGTGCCAGCAGCCTAAGCGGGAGTACAGATACGCAGTATTTT CASSLSGSTDTQYF . TRBV9 TRBD2 TRBJ2-3
TGTGCCAGCTCACAGGGAAACACCATATATTTT CASSQGNTIYF . TRBV18 . TRBJ1-3
TGTGCCAGCAGCCCAGGACTAGCGGGTTTAGGTGAGCAGTTCTTC CASSPGLAGLGEQFF . TRBV5-4 TRBD2 TRBJ2-1
TGTGCCAGCAGCTTAGTGGGTTGGGGACGGCCGAATGAAAAACTGTTTTTT CASSLVGWGRPNEKLFF . TRBV7-9 . TRBJ1-4
TGTGCCAGCTCACCCTCAGACTATGGCTACACCTTC CASSPSDYGYTF once TRBV18 . TRBJ1-2
TGCGCCAGCAGCCTAACGACAGCTAACACCGGGGAGCTGTTTTTT CASSLTTANTGELFF . TRBV5-1 . TRBJ2-2
TGTGCCAGCAGCTTAGAGGGGGGGCAGGGCAATCAGCCCCAGCATTTT CASSLEGGQGNQPQHF . TRBV7-2 . TRBJ1-5
TGTGCCAGCAGGCGAGCCTCTCAGGGAAACTATGGCTACACCTTC CASRRASQGNYGYTF . TRBV6-5 . TRBJ1-2
TGCGCCAGCAGCACCCCAGGGGTTCAAGAGACCCAGTACTTC CASSTPGVQETQYF once TRBV5-1 . TRBJ2-5
TGTGCCAGCAGTAGCGGGGGGCACGGCGAGCAGTACTTC CASSSGGHGEQYF . TRBV28 TRBD2 TRBJ2-7
TGTGCCATCAACGGACAGGACTCTTCACCCCTCCACTTT CAINGQDSSPLHF . TRBV10-3 TRBD1 TRBJ1-6
TGTGCCAGCAGTGAAGTTCTAGGGGCCTCTGGAAACACCATATATTTT CASSEVLGASGNTIYF . TRBV6-1 . TRBJ1-3
TGTGCCAGCCGAAGAGAAAATACTAACTATGGCTACACCTTC CASRRENTNYGYTF . TRBV6-1 . TRBJ1-2
TGTGCCAGCAGTGAGCAAGGGAACACTGAAGCTTTCTTT CASSEQGNTEAFF many TRBV6-4 . TRBJ1-1
TGTGCCAGCAGCCACAGGGGCGGGGACGAGCAGTACTTC CASSHRGGDEQYF . TRBV6-1 . TRBJ2-7
TGCGCCAGCAGCCAAAACCCCAGCATAGCTAATGAAAAACTGTTTTTT CASSQNPSIANEKLFF . TRBV4-1 . TRBJ1-4
TGTGCCAGCAGCTTAGGGAAAACTGAAGCTTTCTTT CASSLGKTEAFF . TRBV7-9 . TRBJ1-1
TGTGCCAGCATAACCAGACCCGGAGGTCAGCCCCAGCATTTT CASITRPGGQPQHF . TRBV28 . TRBJ1-5
TGTGCCATCAGTGAGCGCGGGGGACTAAGCACTAACGAGCAGTACTTC CAISERGGLSTNEQYF . TRBV10-3 TRBD2 TRBJ2-7
TGCGCCAGCAGCTTGGGTGGAGGCACAGATACGCAGTATTTT CASSLGGGTDTQYF once TRBV5-1 . TRBJ2-3
TGCAGCGCCGGACAGGGGGCAAGTACTGAAGCTTTCTTT CSAGQGASTEAFF . TRBV29-1 TRBD1 TRBJ1-1
TGCGCCAGCAGCGAGACAGTGAACTATGGCTACACCTTC CASSETVNYGYTF many TRBV4-1 . TRBJ1-2